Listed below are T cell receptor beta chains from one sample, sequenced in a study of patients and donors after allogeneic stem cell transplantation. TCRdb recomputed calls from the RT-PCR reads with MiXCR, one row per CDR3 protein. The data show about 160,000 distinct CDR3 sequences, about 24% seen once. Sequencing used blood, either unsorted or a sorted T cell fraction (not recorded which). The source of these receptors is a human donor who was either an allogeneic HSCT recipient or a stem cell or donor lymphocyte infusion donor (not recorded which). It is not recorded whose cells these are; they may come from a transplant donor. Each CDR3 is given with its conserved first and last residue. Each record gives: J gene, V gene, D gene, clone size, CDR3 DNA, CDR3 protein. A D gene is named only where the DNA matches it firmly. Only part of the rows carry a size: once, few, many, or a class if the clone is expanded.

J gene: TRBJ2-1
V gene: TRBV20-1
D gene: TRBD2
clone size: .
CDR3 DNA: TGCAGTGCTATAAGGACTAGCGGGTTGTACAATGAGCAGTTCTTC
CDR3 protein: CSAIRTSGLYNEQFF

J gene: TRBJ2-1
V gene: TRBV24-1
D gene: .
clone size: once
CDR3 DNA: TGTGCCACCAGTGATTCGGCTAGCGTCTCCTACAATGAGCAGTTCTTC
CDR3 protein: CATSDSASVSYNEQFF

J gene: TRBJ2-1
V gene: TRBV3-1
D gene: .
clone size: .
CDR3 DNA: TGTGCCAGCAGGTTTAACGGGAAGTCGTCCTACAATGAGCAGTTCTTC
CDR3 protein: CASRFNGKSSYNEQFF

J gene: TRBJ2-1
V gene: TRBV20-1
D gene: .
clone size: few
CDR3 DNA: TGCAGTGCTACCCAATCCGGGACAAAGTGGATCTTC
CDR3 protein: CSATQSGTKWIF

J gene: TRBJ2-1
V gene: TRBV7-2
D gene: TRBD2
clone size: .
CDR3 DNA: TGTGCCAGCAGACCGGGACTAGCGGCAAGCAATGAGCAGTTCTTC
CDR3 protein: CASRPGLAASNEQFF

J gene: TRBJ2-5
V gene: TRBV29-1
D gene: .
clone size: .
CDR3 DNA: TGCAGCGTTGGACTAGTGGAGACCCAGTACTTC
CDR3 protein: CSVGLVETQYF

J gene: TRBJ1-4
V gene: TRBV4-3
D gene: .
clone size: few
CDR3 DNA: TGCGCCAGCAGCCAAGATCGGCAGGGACGAGAAAAACTGTTTTTT
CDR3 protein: CASSQDRQGREKLFF

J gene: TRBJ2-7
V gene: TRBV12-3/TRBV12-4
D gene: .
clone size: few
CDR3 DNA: TGTGCCAGCAGGCACGGCTCCTACGAGCAGTACTTC
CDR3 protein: CASRHGSYEQYF

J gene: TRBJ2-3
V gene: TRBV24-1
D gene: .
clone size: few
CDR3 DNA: TGTGCCACCAGTGACCCGAAGGGGGACTTCACAGATACGCAGTATTTT
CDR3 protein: CATSDPKGDFTDTQYF

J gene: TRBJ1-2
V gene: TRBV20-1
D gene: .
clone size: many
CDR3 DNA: TGCAGTGCTACAGAAACCGGGACAACAGACTATGGCTACACCTTC
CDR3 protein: CSATETGTTDYGYTF

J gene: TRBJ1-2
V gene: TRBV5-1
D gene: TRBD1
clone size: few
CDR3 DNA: TGCGCCAGCAGCGGGACAGGGGAATATGGCTACACCTTC
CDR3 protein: CASSGTGEYGYTF

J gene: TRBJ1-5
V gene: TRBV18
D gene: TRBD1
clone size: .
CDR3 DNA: TGTGCCAGCTCACCAGACAGGGAAGTTCAGCCCCAGCATTTT
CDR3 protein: CASSPDREVQPQHF

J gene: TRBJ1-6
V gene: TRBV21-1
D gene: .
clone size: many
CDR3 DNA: TGTGCCAGCAGCAAAGCAGGGAGGACTGATTCACCCCTCCACTTT
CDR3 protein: CASSKAGRTDSPLHF

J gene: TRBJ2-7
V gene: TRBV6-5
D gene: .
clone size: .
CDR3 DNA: TGTGCCAGCAGTCTTTCGGGCGAGCAGTACTTC
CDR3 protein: CASSLSGEQYF

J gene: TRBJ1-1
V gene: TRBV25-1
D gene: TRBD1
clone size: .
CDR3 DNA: TGTGCCAGCAGCCCCCCGGGACAGGGCAGGCACACTGAAGCTTTCTTT
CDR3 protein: CASSPPGQGRHTEAFF

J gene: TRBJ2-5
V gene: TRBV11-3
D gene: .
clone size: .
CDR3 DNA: TGTGCCAGCAGCTCAAGGACGACCCAAGAGACCCAGTACTTC
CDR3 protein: CASSSRTTQETQYF

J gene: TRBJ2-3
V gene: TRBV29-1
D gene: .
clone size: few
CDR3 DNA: TGCAGCGTTGTCTTCGATACGCAGTATTTT
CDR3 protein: CSVVFDTQYF

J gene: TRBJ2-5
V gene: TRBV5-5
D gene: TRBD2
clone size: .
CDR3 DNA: TGTGCCAGCAGCTTGACGCTAACTAGCGGGGGAATACTCCAAGAGACCCAGTACTTC
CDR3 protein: CASSLTLTSGGILQETQYF

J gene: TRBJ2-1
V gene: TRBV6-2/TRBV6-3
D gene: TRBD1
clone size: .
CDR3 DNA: TGTGCCAGCAGTTACGGGGGGACAGGGGGATACAATGAGGAGTTCTTC
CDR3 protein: CASSYGGTGGYNEEFF

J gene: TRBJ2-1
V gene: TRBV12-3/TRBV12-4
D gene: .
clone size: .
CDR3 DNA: TGTGCCAGCAGTTTAATGTACAATGAGCAGTTCTTC
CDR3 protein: CASSLMYNEQFF

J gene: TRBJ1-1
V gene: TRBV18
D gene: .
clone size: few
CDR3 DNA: TGTGCCAGCTCACCAGACGTTTGGAGTCGGCCTTTGAACACTGAAGCTTTCTTT
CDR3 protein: CASSPDVWSRPLNTEAFF

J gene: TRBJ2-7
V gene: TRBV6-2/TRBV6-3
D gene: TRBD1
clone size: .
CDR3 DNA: TGTGCCAGCAGTTATCTTAGGGGACAGGTCTTCTACGAGCAGTACTTC
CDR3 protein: CASSYLRGQVFYEQYF

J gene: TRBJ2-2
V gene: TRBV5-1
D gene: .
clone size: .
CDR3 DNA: TGCGCCAGCAGCCGCAACATAAACACCGGGGAGCTGTTTTTT
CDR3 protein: CASSRNINTGELFF

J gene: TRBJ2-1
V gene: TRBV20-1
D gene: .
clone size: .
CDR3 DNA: TGCAGTGCTAGACCCTTTGAGTCCTACAATGAGCAGTTCTTC
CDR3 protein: CSARPFESYNEQFF

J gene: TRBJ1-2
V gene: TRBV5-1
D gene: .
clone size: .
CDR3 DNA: TGCGCCAGCAGCTTGGATTACCCTTCGGCGGGTGGCTACACCTTC
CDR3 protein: CASSLDYPSAGGYTF

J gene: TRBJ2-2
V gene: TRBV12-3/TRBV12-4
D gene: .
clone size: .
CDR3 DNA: TGTGCCGGACAGACAGGCGCGAACACCGGGGAGCTGTTTTTT
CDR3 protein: CAGQTGANTGELFF

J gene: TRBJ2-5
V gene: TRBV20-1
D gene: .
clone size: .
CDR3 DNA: TGCAGTGCTAGAGATCTAGGCAGCCAAGAGACCCAGTACTTC
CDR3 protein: CSARDLGSQETQYF

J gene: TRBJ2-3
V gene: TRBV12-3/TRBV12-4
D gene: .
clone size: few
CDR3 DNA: TGTGCCAGCAGTTGGCGGGGCCTCGATCCTGATACGCAGTATTTT
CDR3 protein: CASSWRGLDPDTQYF

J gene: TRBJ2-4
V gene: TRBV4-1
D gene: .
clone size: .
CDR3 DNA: TGCGCCAGCAGCGCACTAGCCAAAAACATTCAGTACTTC
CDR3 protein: CASSALAKNIQYF

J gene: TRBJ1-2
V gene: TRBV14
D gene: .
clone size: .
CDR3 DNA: TGTGCCAGCAGCCATACCGGGACTAACTATGGCTACACCTTC
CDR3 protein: CASSHTGTNYGYTF

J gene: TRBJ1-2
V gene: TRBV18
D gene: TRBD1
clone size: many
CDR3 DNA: TGTGCCAGCTCAGCCGACAGGGCTAGTATCTATGGCTACACCTTC
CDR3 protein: CASSADRASIYGYTF

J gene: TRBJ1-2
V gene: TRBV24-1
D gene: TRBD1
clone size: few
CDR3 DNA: TGTGCCACCAGGGGAACAGGGGGATATGGCTACACCTTC
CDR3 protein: CATRGTGGYGYTF

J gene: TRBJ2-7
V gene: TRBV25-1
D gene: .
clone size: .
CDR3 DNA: TGTGCCAGCAGTGCGAATGGGGACGAGCAGTACTTC
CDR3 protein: CASSANGDEQYF

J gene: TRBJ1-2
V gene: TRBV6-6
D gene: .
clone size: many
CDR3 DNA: TGTGCCGCCTCCGGCTTAGTTAATGATGGCTACACCTTC
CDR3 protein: CAASGLVNDGYTF

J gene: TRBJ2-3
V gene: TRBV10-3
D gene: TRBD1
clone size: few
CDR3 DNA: TGTGCCACGACAGGGTTTAGCACAGATACGCAGTATTTT
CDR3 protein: CATTGFSTDTQYF

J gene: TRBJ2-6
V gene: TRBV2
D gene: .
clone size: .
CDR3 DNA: TGTGCCAGCAGTGAAAGGGACAATAAGGGAAGTCCTGGGGCCAACGTCCTGACTTTC
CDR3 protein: CASSERDNKGSPGANVLTF

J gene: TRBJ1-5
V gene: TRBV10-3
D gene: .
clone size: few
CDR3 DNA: TGTGCCACCCGACACTCTCTGGCGAATCAGCCCCAGCATTTT
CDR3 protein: CATRHSLANQPQHF

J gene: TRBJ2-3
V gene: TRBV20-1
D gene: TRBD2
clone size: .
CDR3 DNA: TGCAGTGCTAGTGGCCTAGCGGGGGGGCCCGGGTCAGATACGCAGTATTTT
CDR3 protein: CSASGLAGGPGSDTQYF

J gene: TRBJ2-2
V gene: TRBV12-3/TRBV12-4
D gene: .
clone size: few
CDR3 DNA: TGTGCCAGCAGTTTTCCGGGGGGCAGCACCGGGGAGCTGTTTTTT
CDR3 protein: CASSFPGGSTGELFF

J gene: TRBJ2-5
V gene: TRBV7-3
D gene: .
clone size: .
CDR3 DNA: TGTGCCAGCAGCCCCTCGGGGGAGACCCAAGAGACCCAGTACTTC
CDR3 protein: CASSPSGETQETQYF

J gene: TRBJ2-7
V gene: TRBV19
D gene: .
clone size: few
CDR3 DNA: TGTGCCAGTAGTATAGCCGGACGGAGCACCTACGAGCAGTACTTC
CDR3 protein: CASSIAGRSTYEQYF

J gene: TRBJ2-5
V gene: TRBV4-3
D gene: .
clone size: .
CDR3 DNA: TGCGCCAGCAGCCAGGGAGTCCAAGAGACCCAGTACTTC
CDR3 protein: CASSQGVQETQYF

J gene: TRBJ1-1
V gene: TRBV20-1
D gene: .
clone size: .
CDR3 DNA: TGCAGGGTTTTCATAGCGGGGAACACTGAAGCTTTCTTT
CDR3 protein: CRVFIAGNTEAFF

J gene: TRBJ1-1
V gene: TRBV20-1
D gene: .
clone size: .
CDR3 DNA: TGCAGTGCTAGACGGGGGGCCCCGAACACTGAAGCTTTCTTT
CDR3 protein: CSARRGAPNTEAFF

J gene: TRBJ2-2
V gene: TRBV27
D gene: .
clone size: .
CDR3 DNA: TGTGCCAGCAGCCCCCTTAGGGCCGGGGAGCTGTTTTTT
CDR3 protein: CASSPLRAGELFF

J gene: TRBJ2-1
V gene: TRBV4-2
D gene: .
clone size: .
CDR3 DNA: TGTGCCAGCAGCCAAGAGGGTGGGAGATCCTACAATGAGCAGTTCTTC
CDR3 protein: CASSQEGGRSYNEQFF